Below, 20 T cell receptor beta chains from the same sample are listed, as sequenced in a study of tumor and adjacent non-tumor tissue in lung cancer. The library came from three nested PCR rounds adapted from ARM-PCR protocols. Each CDR3 protein gets one entry after TCRdb re-called the multiplex PCR reads with MiXCR. The data hold tens of thousands of distinct CDR3 sequences, with 75% to 90% observed a single time. No cell sorting was done before RNA was extracted from the tissue. Sequenced sample: lung tumor tissue. These receptors all come from a woman between 50 and 59 years old with non-small cell lung cancer.

Worth noting for this clonotype: A junction end diverges from the germline sequence, so it may reflect a read error. This chain uses TRBV5-4 with TRBJ2-5, with TRBD1 matching over 7 bases. The CDR3 is made up of 16 amino acids. Germline V gives CDR1 SGHNT, CDR2 YYREEE (reference sequence). In DNA, the CDR3 is TGTGTCAGCAACTTGAGTCGCAGGGGGTACCAAGAGACCCAGTACTTC. Translating it yields CVSNLSRRGYQETQYF.

For this clonotype: The junction departs from the called germline gene at one end, perhaps through a read error. V gene TRBV6-1 combines with J gene TRBJ1-5; D is unclear. Germline V gives CDR1 MNHNS, CDR2 SASEGT. This CDR3 spans 16 amino acids. This CDR3 is CASSEMSQTNNQPQDF. CDR3 nucleotide sequence: TGTGCCAGCAGTGAAATGAGCCAAACTAACAATCAGCCCCAGGATTTT.

Concerning this clonotype: Germline is not matched at one junction end, which may reflect a read error. V usage is TRBV11-2 and J usage is TRBJ2-2; D possibly corresponds to TRBD2 (5 bases). The CDR3 runs 13 residues. Germline V gene lookup returns CDR1 SGHAT and CDR2 FQNNGV. CDR3 sequence: CASSLVGFGELFF. CDR3 DNA: TGTGCCAGTAGCTTAGTTGGGTTCGGGGAGCTCTTTTTT.

For this clonotype: The junction departs from germline at one end; a sequencing error may be responsible. The V gene is TRBV4-3, the J gene TRBJ2-1; D perhaps matches TRBD1 (6 bases). CDR1 is LGHNA and CDR2 is YSLEER in the germline V gene. This CDR3 contains 18 residues. In DNA form, the CDR3 reads TGCGCCAGCAGCCAAGACACTAGTGGGACAAGCTCCTACAATGAGCAGTTGTTC. Its protein is CASSQDTSGTSSYNEQLF.

Details on this clonotype: One junction end disagrees with the germline gene, perhaps due to a read error. The gene calls are TRBV11-2 and TRBJ1-5, with no clear D. Germline V gene lookup returns CDR1 SGHAT and CDR2 FQNNGV. The CDR3 contains 15 residues. This CDR3 reads CASILASRCNQPRHF. DNA for the CDR3: TGTGCCAGCATCTTAGCGAGCCGATGCAATCAGCCCCGGCATTTT.

Of note for this clonotype: Because it lacks the conserved phenylalanine or tryptophan at the end, this CDR3 is likely a read error. The chain joins TRBV20-1 to TRBJ1-4; D call uncertain. The CDR3 spans 14 residues. CDR1 and CDR2 from the germline V gene are DFQATT and SNEGSKA (reference sequence). CDR3 amino acids: CSTRRGTTNEKLFI. The CDR3 bases are TGCAGTACTAGGCGGGGAACAACTAATGAAAAACTGTTTATT.

For this clonotype: At one of its ends the junction is not consistent with the germline gene, which may arise from a read error. The chain couples TRBV4-2 to TRBJ2-1, with D unclear. Germline loops: CDR1 LGHNA, CDR2 YNFKEQ. CDR3 length equals 15 residues. The CDR3, as DNA: TGTGCCAGCAGCCAAGAAAGGAATATGGGCAATGAACAGTTCTTC. Translated, it gives CASSQERNMGNEQFF.

This chain links TRBV6-2 or TRBV6-3 with TRBJ1-5; D gene uncertain. This CDR3 has 14 amino acids. Deletions cut 10 bases from V and 7 bases from J, with 20 bases between. Germline CDR1 reads MNHEY; CDR2 reads SVGEGT. As DNA, the CDR3 is TGTGCCACCATTTCAGGAGCCACACACCAGCCCCAGCATTTT. This encodes CATISGATHQPQHF.

In its sample, this clonotype is medium-sized (0.01 to 0.1%). The chain uses TRBV11-2 and TRBJ2-1; D call uncertain. Trimming cost V 0 bases and J 6 bases, with 15 bases left between them. CDR1 is SGHAT, CDR2 FQNNGV, per germline. The CDR3 sequence is 16 residues long. CDR3 sequence reads: CASSLDLGPAVNEQFF. The DNA for the CDR3 is TGTGCCAGCAGCTTAGATCTAGGTCCTGCGGTCAATGAGCAGTTCTTC.

The chain joins TRBV20-1 to TRBJ1-2; D unresolved. Germline loops: CDR1 DFQATT, CDR2 SNEGSKA (reference sequence). The CDR3 is 11 residues long. CDR3 in amino acids: CNTKPKGGYTF. The CDR3, as DNA: TGCAATACTAAGCCGAAGGGTGGCTACACCTTC.

Details on this clonotype: This may stem from a read error, because a much larger clone lies one nucleotide away. The chain recombines TRBV5-1 with TRBJ2-3; the D is unclear. Germline CDR1 and CDR2: SGHRS and YFSETQ. The CDR3 consists of 15 residues. CDR3 loop: CASSLEYRSTDRQYF. CDR3 in DNA: TGCGCCAGCAGCTTGGAATACCGAAGCACAGATAGGCAGTATTTT.

Notes on this clonotype: Mismatch with germline at one junction end may stem from a read error. The chain combines TRBV20-1 with TRBJ2-1; 10 bases are a match to TRBD2. Germline loops: CDR1 DFQATT, CDR2 SNEGSKA (reference sequence). The CDR3 consists of 15 residues. In DNA, the CDR3 is TGCTGTGCTAGAGCAACTAGCGGGACCTACATTGAGCAGTTCTTC. Its protein is CCARATSGTYIEQFF.

As to this clonotype: This CDR3 is missing its conserved last phenylalanine or tryptophan, likely due to a read error. This rearrangement joins TRBV20-1 to TRBJ2-7, with 7 positions matching TRBD2. V dropped 3 bases and J dropped 8; count of bases not matched to a gene: 10. The CDR3 extends over 13 amino acids. Per the germline V gene, CDR1 is DFQATT and CDR2 is SNEGSKA (reference sequence). CDR3 sequence (DNA): TGCAGTGCTAGTGGGCGGGAGTACATCCAGCAGTACTTA. Protein sequence: CSASGREYIQQYL.

To note about this clonotype: This may arise from a read error, as a much more abundant clone is one base away. The chain uses TRBV5-1 and TRBJ2-5; 7 positions agree with TRBD2. This CDR3 is built from 22 residues. The germline gives CDR1 SGHRS, CDR2 YFSETQ. This CDR3 reads CASSSPRRTREGFAGVRETRYF. In DNA form, the CDR3 reads TGCGCCAGCAGCTCGCCTAGACGTACTAGAGAAGGTTTTGCGGGAGTGAGGGAGACCCGGTACTTC.

The CDR3 DNA reads as TGCAGCGTCTCCAAGGGGCGGGACGCTGAAGCTTTCTTT. Translated: CSVSKGRDAEAFF. The chain links TRBV29-1 to TRBJ1-1, with D possibly matching TRBD1 (5 bases). Trimming shortened V by 6 bases and J by 6 bases, and 17 bases separated the two germline ends. Germline values: CDR1 SQVTM, CDR2 ANQGSEA. This CDR3 comprises 13 residues.

Notes on this clonotype: Germline is not matched at one junction end, which may reflect a read error. The chain combines TRBV5-1 with TRBJ2-2; 7 bases are shared with TRBD2. There are 17 residues in the CDR3. CDR1 is SGHRS and CDR2 is YFSETQ in the germline V gene. The CDR3 protein is CASSFGSSGLNTGEQFF. The CDR3, as DNA: TGCGCCAGCAGCTTCGGCTCTAGCGGCCTGAACACCGGGGAGCAGTTTTTT.

To note about this clonotype: At one end, the junction sequence differs from germline, possibly due to a read error. This chain joins TRBV4-2 and TRBJ2-3; 10 bases are shared with TRBD2. The CDR3 length is 16 residues. Germline V gene sequence: CDR1 LGHNA, CDR2 YNFKEQ. The CDR3 loop is CASSPCTSGNVDTQYF. The CDR3 DNA reads TGTGCCAGCAGCCCTTGTACTAGCGGGAATGTAGATACCCAGTATTTT.

The genes are TRBV24-1 and TRBJ2-3; 7 bases are shared with TRBD1. CDR1 is KGHDR, CDR2 SFDVKD, per germline. This CDR3 region has 15 residues. After removal of 3 bases from V and 5 bases from J, the junction contained 7 bases not matched to a gene. The DNA of the CDR3 is TGTGCCACCAGTGATCAAGGGGGCACGGTAGATACGCAGTATTTT. It is translated as CATSDQGGTVDTQYF.

As regards this clonotype: The junction shows a germline mismatch at one end, possibly a read error. The chain is built from TRBV4-1 and TRBJ2-1; 7 bases map to TRBD2. CDR3 length equals 16 residues. Germline assignment: CDR1 MGHRA and CDR2 YSYEKL. This CDR3 is CTSSQVSWEGLNEQFF. The DNA of the CDR3 is TGCACCAGCAGCCAAGTCTCGTGGGAGGGCCTCAATGAGCAGTTCTTC.

The V call is TRBV10-3, the J call TRBJ2-7; either TRBD1 or TRBD2 may supply D (5 bases each). CDR1 is ENHRY and CDR2 is SYGVKD in the germline V gene. The CDR3 loop spans 15 amino acids. With 10 bases removed from V and 13 bases from J, the gap between germline ends came to 32 bases. The CDR3 reads CATQKVGTKTYEQYF. CDR3 DNA sequence: TGTGCCACGCAGAAAGTAGGGACGAAAACCTACGAACAATACTTC.